The 17 T cell receptor beta chains below were found in one sample sequenced in a study of blood T cells in healthy people across ages. Together with a sample-barcoded 5' primer, a J-beta primer mix was included in a second PCR lasting about 6 to 11 cycles. TCRdb called the 5' RACE reads again in MiXCR, with one record for every CDR3 protein. Here the sample spans roughly 790,000 distinct CDR3 sequences, approximately 43% being singletons. The sample consisted of blood. The receptors originated from a woman aged 55-69 years in good health.

This clonotype was recorded a few times. This chain connects TRBV2 to TRBJ2-5; 9 bases fit TRBD1. This CDR3 contains 13 residues. J gave up 5 bases and V 6 bases, and 4 bases lay outside the gene matches. CDR1 and CDR2 from the germline V gene are SNHLY and FYNNEI. CDR3 coding DNA: TGTGCCAGCAGCGGGACAGGGTATGAGACCCAGTACTTC. As protein: CASSGTGYETQYF. Variable domain in full (rest from reference TRBV2 and TRBJ2-5): EPEVTQTPSHQVTQMGQEVILRCVPISNHLYFYWYRQILGQKVEFLVSFYNNEISEKSEIFDDQFSVERPDGSNFTLKIRSTKLEDSAMYFCASSGTGYETQYFGPGTRLLVL.

In this sample, this clonotype turned up a few times. The chain combines TRBV30 with TRBJ1-6; 9 bases line up with TRBD1. Trimming removed 5 bases from V and 7 bases from J; junction bases left unmatched: 3. Per the germline V gene, CDR1 is GTSNPN and CDR2 is SVGIG (reference sequence). This CDR3 region has 13 residues. Here the CDR3 DNA reads TGTGCCTGGGGGACAGGGCTCAATTCACCCCTCCACTTT. Translating gives CAWGTGLNSPLHF. The full variable domain, with the rest looked up from reference TRBV30 and TRBJ1-6, is SQTIHQWPATLVQPVGSPLSLECTVEGTSNPNLYWYRQAAGRGLQLLFYSVGIGQISSEVPQNLSASRPQDRQFILSSKKLLLSDSGFYLCAWGTGLNSPLHFGNGTRLTVT.

This clonotype was counted only a few times. The J gene is TRBJ1-5, the V gene TRBV7-2, with 7 bases lining up with TRBD1. The CDR3 covers 15 residues. The V segment lost 6 bases and the J segment 9 bases; nucleotides outside the gene matches: 14. Germline loops: CDR1 SGHTA, CDR2 FQGNSA. CDR3: CASSLGGRGEAPQHF. CDR3 sequence (DNA): TGTGCCAGCAGTCTAGGGGGCAGGGGAGAGGCGCCCCAGCATTTT.

Turning to this clonotype: One end of the junction fails to match germline, which may point to a read error. This sequence joins TRBV7-9 and TRBJ2-1; D may be TRBD1 or TRBD2 (6 bases each). From germline, CDR1 is SEHNR and CDR2 FQNEAQ (reference sequence). The CDR3 extends over 14 amino acids. The CDR3 bases are TGTGCCAGCAGCCCCCTTGGGCGGGACAATAAGCAGTTCTTC. Protein: CASSPLGRDNKQFF.

This clonotype has a handful of counts. The chain uses TRBV4-2 and TRBJ2-1, with TRBD2 matching over 7 bases. The CDR3 has 16 amino acids. CDR1 and CDR2 from the germline V gene are LGHNA and YNFKEQ. Trimming took 1 base from V and 6 from J; bases not matched to a gene: 9. The CDR3 protein is CASSQGWAGATNEQFF. CDR3 coding DNA: TGTGCCAGCAGCCAAGGGTGGGCGGGAGCCACCAATGAGCAGTTCTTC.

This chain joins TRBV20-1 and TRBJ1-6; 7 nucleotides agree with TRBD1. With V trimmed by 5 bases and J by 11 bases, 15 bases remained unmatched. CDR1 is DFQATT, CDR2 SNEGSKA, per germline (reference sequence). The CDR3 is 15 amino acids. The CDR3: CSAGSLTGSRAPLHF. The CDR3, as DNA: TGCAGTGCTGGTTCCCTGACAGGGTCGAGGGCACCCCTCCACTTT.

As concerns this clonotype: Just one base apart from a much larger clone, this may be a read error. The chain combines TRBV11-2 with TRBJ2-7, with 12 bases lining up with TRBD2. Germline V gene data show CDR1 as SGHAT and CDR2 as FQNNGV. The CDR3 extends over 15 amino acids. The CDR3 coding sequence is TGTGCCGGCAGCTTAAGTCCTAGCGGGAGGGCCCAGCAGTACTTC. Translating it yields CAGSLSPSGRAQQYF.

The chain carries TRBV5-1 and TRBJ2-5; tentative D call: TRBD1 (5 bases). Trimming left V 3 bases short and J 11 bases short, with 23 bases between. Germline values: CDR1 SGHRS, CDR2 YFSETQ. The CDR3 extends over 15 amino acids. CDR3 nucleotide sequence: TGCGCCAGCAGCTCCGAAGGGGCCGGAACCTATGAGCAGTACTTC. Its protein product is CASSSEGAGTYEQYF.

The chain has TRBV7-3 and TRBJ2-5; TRBD2 is a possible D gene (5 bases). Germline lookup yields CDR1 SGHTA and CDR2 FQGTGA. The V gene lost 3 bases and the J gene lost 7 bases, with 12 bases spanning the gap. CDR3 length equals 13 residues. CDR3 coding DNA: TGTGCCAGCAGCTTCGCGGAGGACGGGACCCAGTACTTC. Translating gives CASSFAEDGTQYF.

The CDR3 DNA follows: TGCAGTGCTAGCACCACCATCTACGAGCAGTACTTC. It translates to CSASTTIYEQYF. V gene TRBV20-1 combines with J gene TRBJ2-7; no clear D gene. The V and J ends lost 3 bases and 3 bases respectively, with 9 bases between them. In germline, CDR1 is DFQATT, CDR2 SNEGSKA (reference sequence). CDR3 length: 12 amino acids.

The chain couples TRBV9 to TRBJ1-2; 8 bases line up with TRBD1. CDR1 is SGDLS, CDR2 YYNGEE, per germline. J lost 4 bases, V lost 0 bases, and 8 bases had no gene match. The CDR3 totals 16 residues. CDR3 protein: CASSVEGTGGGYGYTF. DNA of the CDR3: TGTGCCAGCAGCGTAGAGGGGACAGGCGGCGGCTATGGCTACACCTTC.

This clonotype was observed a few times. The V and J genes are TRBV5-1 and TRBJ2-5; perhaps D is TRBD1 or TRBD2 (5 bases each). CDR1 and CDR2 from the germline V gene are SGHRS and YFSETQ. V lost 1 base to trimming and J lost 7 bases, with 17 bases between them. This CDR3 comprises 15 residues. The CDR3 nucleotides read TGCGCCAGCAGCTTGTGGGGGTCCAAGATGGGGACCCAGTACTTC. It specifies CASSLWGSKMGTQYF.

The V gene is TRBV7-3, the J gene TRBJ2-5; TRBD2 matches at 12 bases. The CDR3 loop spans 14 amino acids. CDR1 and CDR2 (germline): SGHTA, FQGTGA. V lost 3 bases, J lost 11 bases, and 7 bases stayed unmatched. CDR3 sequence: CASSLASGRDEQYF. The CDR3 nucleotides are TGTGCCAGCAGCTTGGCTAGCGGGAGGGATGAGCAGTACTTC.

The chain recombines TRBV30 with TRBJ2-1; D not certain. The V gene lost 0 bases and the J gene lost 6 bases, with 12 bases spanning the gap. Germline V lookup: CDR1 GTSNPN, CDR2 SVGIG (reference sequence). This CDR3 spans 14 amino acids. In DNA form, the CDR3 reads TGTGCCTGGAGTGTCCCAACGCCTGGCAATGAGCAGTTCTTC. Translation: CAWSVPTPGNEQFF.

A few counts support this clonotype. This chain uses TRBV6-6 with TRBJ1-5; D ambiguous. V lost 7 bases, J lost 6 bases, and 16 bases lay in between. Germline lookup yields CDR1 MNHNY and CDR2 SVGAGI (reference sequence). The CDR3 length is 14 residues. Here the CDR3 DNA reads TGTGCCAGCACCTCCACGGAGTCGGCTCAGCCCCAGCATTTT. It codes for CASTSTESAQPQHF.

This clonotype was counted between two and nine times. The chain recombines TRBV12-5 with TRBJ1-1; 7 nucleotides align to TRBD1. Germline CDR1 is LGHNT and CDR2 is FRNRAP. The V gene end was trimmed by 1 base and the J gene end by 4 bases; junction bases not matched to a gene: 3. The CDR3 consists of 14 residues. The CDR3 is CASGLAQGGTEAFF. In DNA, the CDR3 is TGTGCTAGTGGTTTGGCGCAGGGGGGCACTGAAGCTTTCTTT.

This clonotype was recorded a few times. The genes are TRBV6-5 and TRBJ2-7; possibly TRBD1 for D (6 bases). The CDR3 contains 14 residues. The germline CDR1 and CDR2 sequences are MNHEY and SVGAGI. V lost 6 bases and J lost 1, with 13 bases in between. CDR3 sequence: CASSQTGASYEQYF. Here the CDR3 DNA reads TGTGCCAGCAGCCAGACAGGAGCTTCCTACGAGCAGTACTTC.